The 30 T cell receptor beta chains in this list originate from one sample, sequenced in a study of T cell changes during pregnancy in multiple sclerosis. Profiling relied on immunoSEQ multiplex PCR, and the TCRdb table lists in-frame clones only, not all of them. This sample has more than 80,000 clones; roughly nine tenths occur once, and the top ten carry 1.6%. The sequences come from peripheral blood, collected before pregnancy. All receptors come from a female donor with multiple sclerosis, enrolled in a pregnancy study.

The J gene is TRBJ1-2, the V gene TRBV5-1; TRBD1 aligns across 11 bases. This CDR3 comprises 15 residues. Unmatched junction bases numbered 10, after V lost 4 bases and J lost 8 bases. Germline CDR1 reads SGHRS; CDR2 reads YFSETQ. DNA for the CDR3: TGCGCCAGCAGCCAAACCGGACAGGGGGCGCGAGGCTACACCTTC. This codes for CASSQTGQGARGYTF.

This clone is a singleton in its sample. The DNA of the CDR3 is TGTGCCAGCAGCTGGGCCCCCACTAGCGGGGGGGGTGAGCAGTTCTTC. It specifies CASSWAPTSGGGEQFF. The rearrangement uses TRBV5-5 and TRBJ2-1; TRBD2 matches at 13 bases. Looked up from germline, CDR1 is SGHKS and CDR2 is YYEKEE (reference sequence). V shed 3 bases, J shed 9 bases, and the junction held 9 bases outside the gene matches. The CDR3 is 16 residues long.

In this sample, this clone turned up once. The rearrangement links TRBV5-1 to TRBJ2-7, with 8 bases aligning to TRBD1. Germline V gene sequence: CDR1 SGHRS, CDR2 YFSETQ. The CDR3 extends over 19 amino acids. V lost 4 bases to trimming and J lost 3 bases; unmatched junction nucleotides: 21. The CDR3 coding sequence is TGCGCCAGCAGCCTGGTGGGGGCAGGGGGCGAATTAAGCGACTACGAGCAGTACTTC. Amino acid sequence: CASSLVGAGGELSDYEQYF.

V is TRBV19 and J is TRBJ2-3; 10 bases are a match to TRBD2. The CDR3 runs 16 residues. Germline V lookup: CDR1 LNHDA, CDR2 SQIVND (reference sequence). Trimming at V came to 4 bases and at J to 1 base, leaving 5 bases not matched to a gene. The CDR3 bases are TGTGCCAGTAGTAGAAGGACTAGCGGCGGCACAGATACGCAGTATTTT. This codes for CASSRRTSGGTDTQYF.

CDR3 sequence (DNA): TGTGCCAGCAGCTGGGGGGGCACCGGGGAGCTGTTTTTT. This codes for CASSWGGTGELFF. The chain uses TRBV5-6 and TRBJ2-2, with 7 positions matching TRBD2. In germline, CDR1 is SGHDT, CDR2 YYEEEE. V was clipped by 3 bases and J by 4 bases; unmatched bases: 0. The length of the CDR3 is 13 residues.

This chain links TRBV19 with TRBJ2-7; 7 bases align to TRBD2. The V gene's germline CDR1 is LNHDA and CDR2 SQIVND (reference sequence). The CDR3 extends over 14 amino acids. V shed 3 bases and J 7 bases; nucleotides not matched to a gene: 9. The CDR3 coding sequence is TGTGCCAGTAGTATTGGACTAGGGGCGGAGGAGCAGTACTTC. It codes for CASSIGLGAEEQYF.

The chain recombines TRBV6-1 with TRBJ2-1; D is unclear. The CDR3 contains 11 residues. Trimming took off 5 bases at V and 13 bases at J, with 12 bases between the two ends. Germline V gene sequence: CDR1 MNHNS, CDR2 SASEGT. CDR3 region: CASSPRAQQFF. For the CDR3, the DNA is TGTGCCAGCAGTCCCCGTGCACAACAGTTCTTC.

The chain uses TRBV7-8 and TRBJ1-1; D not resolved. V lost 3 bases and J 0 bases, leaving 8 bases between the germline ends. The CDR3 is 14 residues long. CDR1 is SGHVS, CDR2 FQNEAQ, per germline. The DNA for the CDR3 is TGTGCCAGCAGCTTTGGGCAGATGAACACTGAAGCTTTCTTT. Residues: CASSFGQMNTEAFF.

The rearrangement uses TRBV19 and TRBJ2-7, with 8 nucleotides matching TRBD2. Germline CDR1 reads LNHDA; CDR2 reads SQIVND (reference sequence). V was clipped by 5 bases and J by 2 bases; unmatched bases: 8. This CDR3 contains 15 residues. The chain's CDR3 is CASSPPGGGTYEQYF. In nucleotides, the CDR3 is TGTGCCAGTAGTCCCCCGGGAGGGGGTACCTACGAGCAGTACTTC.

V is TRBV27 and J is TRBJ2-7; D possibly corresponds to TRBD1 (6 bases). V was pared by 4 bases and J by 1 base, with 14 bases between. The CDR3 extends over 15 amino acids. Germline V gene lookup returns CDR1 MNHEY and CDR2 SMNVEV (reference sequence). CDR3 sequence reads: CASSSTGTPSYEQYF. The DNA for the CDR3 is TGTGCCAGCAGTTCAACCGGGACACCGTCCTACGAGCAGTACTTC.

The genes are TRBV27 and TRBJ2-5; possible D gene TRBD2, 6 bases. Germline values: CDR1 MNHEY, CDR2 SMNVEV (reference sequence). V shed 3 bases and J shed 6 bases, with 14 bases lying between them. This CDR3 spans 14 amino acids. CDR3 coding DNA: TGTGCCAGCAGTTTTAGTGGGAGGCAAAAGACCCAGTACTTC. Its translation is CASSFSGRQKTQYF.

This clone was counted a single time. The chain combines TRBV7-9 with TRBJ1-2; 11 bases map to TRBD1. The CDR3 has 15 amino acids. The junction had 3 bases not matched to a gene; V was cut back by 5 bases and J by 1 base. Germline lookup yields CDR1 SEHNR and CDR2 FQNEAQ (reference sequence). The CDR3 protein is CASSAGTGGNYGYTF. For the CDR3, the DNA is TGTGCCAGCAGCGCCGGGACAGGGGGTAACTATGGCTACACCTTC. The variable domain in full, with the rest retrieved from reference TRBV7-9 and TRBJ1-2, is DTGVSQNPRHKITKRGQNVTFRCDPISEHNRLYWYRQTLGQGPEFLTYFQNEAQLEKSRLLSDRFSAERPKGSFSTLEIQRTEQGDSAMYLCASSAGTGGNYGYTFGSGTRLTVV.

The CDR3 bases are TGTGCCAGCAGCGCCCGCAGGGATGGCTATGGCTACACCTTC. Translation: CASSARRDGYGYTF. V usage is TRBV7-8 and J usage is TRBJ1-2; D may be TRBD1 (5 bases). CDR1 and CDR2 from the germline V gene are SGHVS and FQNEAQ. The CDR3 runs 14 residues. The V end lost 5 bases, the J end lost 4 bases, and 14 bases lay between the germline ends.

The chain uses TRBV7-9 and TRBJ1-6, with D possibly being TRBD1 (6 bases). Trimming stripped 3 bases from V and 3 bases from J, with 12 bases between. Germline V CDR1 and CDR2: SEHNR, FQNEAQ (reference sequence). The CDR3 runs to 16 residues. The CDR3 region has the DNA TGTGCCAGCAGCTTCAAACAGGGCGACTATAATTCACCCCTCCACTTT. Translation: CASSFKQGDYNSPLHF. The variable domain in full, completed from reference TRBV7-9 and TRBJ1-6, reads DTGVSQNPRHKITKRGQNVTFRCDPISEHNRLYWYRQTLGQGPEFLTYFQNEAQLEKSRLLSDRFSAERPKGSFSTLEIQRTEQGDSAMYLCASSFKQGDYNSPLHFGNGTRLTVT.

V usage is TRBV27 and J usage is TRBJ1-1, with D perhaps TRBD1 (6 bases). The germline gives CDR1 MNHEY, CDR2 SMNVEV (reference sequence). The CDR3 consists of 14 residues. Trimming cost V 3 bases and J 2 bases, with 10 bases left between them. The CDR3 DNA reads TGTGCCAGCAGTTTCAGGGGTGCTAACACTGAAGCTTTCTTT. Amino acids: CASSFRGANTEAFF.

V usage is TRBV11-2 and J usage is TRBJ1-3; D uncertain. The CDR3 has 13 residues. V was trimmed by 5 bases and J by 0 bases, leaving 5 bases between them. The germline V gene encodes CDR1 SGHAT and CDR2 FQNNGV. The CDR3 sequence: CASSPYSGNTIYF. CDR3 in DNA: TGTGCCAGCAGCCCCTACTCTGGAAACACCATATATTTT.

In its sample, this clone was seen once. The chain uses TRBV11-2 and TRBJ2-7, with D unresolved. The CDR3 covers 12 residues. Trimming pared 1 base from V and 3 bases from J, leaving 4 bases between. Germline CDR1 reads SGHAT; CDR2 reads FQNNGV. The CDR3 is CASSLVLYEQYF. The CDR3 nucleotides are TGTGCCAGCAGCTTAGTCCTCTACGAGCAGTACTTC.

The CDR3 protein is CASRGGETSTDTQYF. CDR3 sequence (DNA): TGTGCCAGCAGGGGAGGCGAGACTAGCACAGATACGCAGTATTTT. This chain links TRBV6-5 with TRBJ2-3; TRBD2 is a possible D gene (6 bases). V gave up 6 bases and J gave up 0 bases, with 13 bases separating them. Germline V gene sequence: CDR1 MNHEY, CDR2 SVGAGI. The CDR3 covers 15 residues.

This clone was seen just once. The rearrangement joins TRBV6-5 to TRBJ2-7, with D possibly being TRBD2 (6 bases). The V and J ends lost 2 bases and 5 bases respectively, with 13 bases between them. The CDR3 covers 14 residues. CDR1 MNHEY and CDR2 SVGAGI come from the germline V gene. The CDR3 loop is CASSYRGGTHEQYF. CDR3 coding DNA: TGTGCCAGCAGTTACCGTGGGGGGACCCACGAGCAGTACTTC.

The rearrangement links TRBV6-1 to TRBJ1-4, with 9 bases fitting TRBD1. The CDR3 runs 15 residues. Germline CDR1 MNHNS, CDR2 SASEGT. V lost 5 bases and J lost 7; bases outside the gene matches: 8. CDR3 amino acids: CASSPNGTGREKLFF. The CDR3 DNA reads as TGTGCCAGCAGTCCTAACGGGACAGGGCGTGAAAAACTGTTTTTT.

CDR3 in DNA: TGTGCCAGCAGGTCCTACAGGGTAGGAACTGAAGCTTTCTTT. This codes for CASRSYRVGTEAFF. The chain uses TRBV6-5 and TRBJ1-1; D might be TRBD1 (6 bases). Germline V lookup: CDR1 MNHEY, CDR2 SVGAGI. Trimming removed 6 bases from V and 5 bases from J, with 16 bases in between. The CDR3 is made up of 14 amino acids.

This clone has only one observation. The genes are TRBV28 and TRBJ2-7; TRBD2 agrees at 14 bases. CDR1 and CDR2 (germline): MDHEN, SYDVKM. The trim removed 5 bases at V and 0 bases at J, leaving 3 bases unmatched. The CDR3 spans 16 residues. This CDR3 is CASSRTSGRSSYEQYF. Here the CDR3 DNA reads TGTGCCAGCAGTCGGACTAGCGGGAGGAGCTCCTACGAGCAGTACTTC.

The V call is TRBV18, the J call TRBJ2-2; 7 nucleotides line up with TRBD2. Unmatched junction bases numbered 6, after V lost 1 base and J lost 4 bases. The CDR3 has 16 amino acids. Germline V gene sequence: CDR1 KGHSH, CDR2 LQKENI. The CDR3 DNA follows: TGTGCCAGCTCACCACAGCAGACGGGGGGCACCGGGGAGCTGTTTTTT. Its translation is CASSPQQTGGTGELFF.

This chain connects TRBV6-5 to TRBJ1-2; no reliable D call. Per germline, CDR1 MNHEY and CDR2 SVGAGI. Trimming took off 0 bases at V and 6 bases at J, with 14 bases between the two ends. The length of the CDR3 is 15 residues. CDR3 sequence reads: CASSYSGPGGNGYTF. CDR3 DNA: TGTGCCAGCAGTTACTCCGGGCCAGGAGGGAATGGCTACACCTTC.

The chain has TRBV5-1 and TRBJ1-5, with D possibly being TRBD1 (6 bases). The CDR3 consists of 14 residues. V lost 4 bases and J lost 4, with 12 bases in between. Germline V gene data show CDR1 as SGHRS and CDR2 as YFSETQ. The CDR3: CASSPGQTNQPQHF. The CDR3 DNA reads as TGCGCCAGCAGCCCCGGACAGACAAATCAGCCCCAGCATTTT.

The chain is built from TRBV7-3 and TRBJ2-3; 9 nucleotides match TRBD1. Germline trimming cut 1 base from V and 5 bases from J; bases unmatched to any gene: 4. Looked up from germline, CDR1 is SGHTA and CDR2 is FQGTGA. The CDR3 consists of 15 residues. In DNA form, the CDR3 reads TGTGCCAGCAGCTTAAGGGACAGGGAGGGAGATACGCAGTATTTT. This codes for CASSLRDREGDTQYF.

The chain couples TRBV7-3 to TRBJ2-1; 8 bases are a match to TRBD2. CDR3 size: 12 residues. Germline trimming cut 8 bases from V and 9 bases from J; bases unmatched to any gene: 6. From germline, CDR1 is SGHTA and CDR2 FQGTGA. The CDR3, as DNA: TGTGCCAGCGGTATAGCGGGGAGTGAGCAGTTCTTC. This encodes CASGIAGSEQFF.

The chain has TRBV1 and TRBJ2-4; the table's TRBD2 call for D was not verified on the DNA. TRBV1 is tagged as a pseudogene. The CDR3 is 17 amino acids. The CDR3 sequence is CTSADREAELAKNIQYF. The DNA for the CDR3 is TGCACCAGCGCCGATCGGGAAGCGGAACTAGCCAAAAACATTCAGTACTTC.

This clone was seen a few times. Here the CDR3 DNA reads TGTGCCAGCACCTTAATCCCGGGTTCCTATGGCTACACCTTC. Encoded protein: CASTLIPGSYGYTF. The chain joins TRBV9 to TRBJ1-2; no clear D gene. The CDR3 runs to 14 residues. CDR1 and CDR2 (germline): SGDLS, YYNGEE. Trimming took 6 bases from V and 4 from J, leaving 16 bases between them.

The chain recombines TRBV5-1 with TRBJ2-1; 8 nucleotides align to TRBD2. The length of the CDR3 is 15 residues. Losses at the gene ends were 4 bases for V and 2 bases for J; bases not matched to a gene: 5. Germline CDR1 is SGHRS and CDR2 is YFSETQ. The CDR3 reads CASSRTSGTYNEQFF. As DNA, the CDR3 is TGCGCCAGCAGCCGCACTAGCGGAACCTACAATGAGCAGTTCTTC.